The 23 T cell receptor beta chains given below trace back to one sample, sequenced in a study of T-cell reconstitution after alpha-beta-depleted transplantation in children. Unique molecular identifiers featured in how the TCRbeta library was prepared. Each CDR3 protein is one row after TCRdb ran MiXCR on the PCR reads. The repertoire holds approximately 350,000 distinct CDR3 sequences, with 10% to 15% as singletons. The sequenced sample was PBMCs, obtained from the stem cell graft. Receptor source: a human donor who donated a stem cell graft to a child with Fanconi anemia.

This clonotype was recorded a few times. V gene TRBV5-1 combines with J gene TRBJ2-7; 9 bases are shared with TRBD2. Germline V gene data show CDR1 as SGHRS and CDR2 as YFSETQ. CDR3 length equals 14 residues. The ends lost 1 base at V and 3 bases at J; junction bases unmatched: 2. The CDR3: CASSLTTSGYEQYF. The DNA of the CDR3 is TGCGCCAGCAGCTTGACGACTAGCGGCTACGAGCAGTACTTC.

This chain joins TRBV12-3 or TRBV12-4 and TRBJ2-7; tentative D call: TRBD1 (5 bases). Trimming left V 5 bases short and J 5 bases short, with 22 bases between. This CDR3 comprises 16 residues. CDR3 in DNA: TGTGCCAGCAGTCCTCGGGCAGGGCTACGGCTGAACGAGCAGTACTTC. Translation gives CASSPRAGLRLNEQYF.

This clonotype was seen many times. The rearrangement joins TRBV25-1 to TRBJ2-1; D ambiguous. The V end was cut by 2 bases, the J end by 4 bases, with 3 bases between. The V gene's germline CDR1 is MGHDK and CDR2 SYGVNS. This CDR3 has 12 residues. The CDR3 DNA sequence: TGTGCCAGCAGTGAAGGGTACAATGAGCAGTTCTTC. Translated: CASSEGYNEQFF.

This clonotype was picked up a small number of times. The chain recombines TRBV5-1 with TRBJ2-2; the match to TRBD1 covers 7 bases. The CDR3 totals 16 residues. Germline V gene lookup returns CDR1 SGHRS and CDR2 YFSETQ. V dropped 3 bases and J dropped 6; count of bases not matched to a gene: 11. CDR3: CASSSIGTELPGELFF. DNA of the CDR3: TGCGCCAGCAGCTCGATCGGGACAGAACTGCCCGGGGAGCTGTTTTTT.

This clonotype was picked up a small number of times. The chain has TRBV9 and TRBJ1-5, with TRBD1 matching 9 bases. CDR1 is SGDLS and CDR2 is YYNGEE in the germline V gene. V shed 4 bases and J 5 bases; nucleotides not matched to a gene: 4. The length of the CDR3 is 14 residues. The CDR3 protein is CASSRQGGDQPQHF. The CDR3 nucleotides read TGTGCCAGCAGCAGACAGGGGGGGGATCAGCCCCAGCATTTT.

There are many counts of this clonotype. This sequence joins TRBV12-3 or TRBV12-4 and TRBJ2-7, with 7 bases matching TRBD2. This CDR3 is 15 amino acids long. With V trimmed by 7 bases and J by 0 bases, 9 bases remained unmatched. In nucleotides, the CDR3 is TGTGCCAGCACCCCGGGCGGGGGTAGCTCCTACGAGCAGTACTTC. Its protein is CASTPGGGSSYEQYF.

This clonotype was counted at least ten times. CDR3 protein: CSASVGVTEAFF. The CDR3 coding sequence is TGCAGTGCTAGTGTGGGGGTCACTGAAGCTTTCTTT. The V and J genes are TRBV20-1 and TRBJ1-1; possible D gene TRBD1, 5 bases. This CDR3 region has 12 residues. Germline V gene lookup returns CDR1 DFQATT and CDR2 SNEGSKA (reference sequence). Trimming stripped 3 bases from V and 4 bases from J, with 9 bases between.

This clonotype has at least ten counts. The V and J genes are TRBV4-3 and TRBJ2-2; 9 positions agree with TRBD1. Per germline, CDR1 LGHNA and CDR2 YSLEER. The trim removed 5 bases at V and 4 bases at J, leaving 5 bases unmatched. This CDR3 has 15 amino acids. The CDR3 DNA sequence: TGCGCCAGCAGCAGAGGGACAGGGAGCACCGGGGAGCTGTTTTTT. Amino acids: CASSRGTGSTGELFF.

This chain connects TRBV12-5 to TRBJ1-1; D remains ambiguous. The CDR3 totals 13 residues. The V gene's germline CDR1 is LGHNT and CDR2 FRNRAP. V was trimmed by 5 bases and J by 10 bases, leaving 17 bases between them. This CDR3 reads CASGPRQGLVAFF. Here the CDR3 DNA reads TGTGCTAGTGGTCCCCGACAAGGTCTGGTAGCTTTCTTT.

This clonotype was counted a few times. The chain couples TRBV4-3 to TRBJ2-3; TRBD1 matches 7 bases. The germline V gene has CDR1 LGHNA and CDR2 YSLEER. The CDR3 is 14 amino acids. V was pared by 4 bases and J by 6 bases, with 7 bases of the junction left unmatched. CDR3 nucleotides: TGCGCCAGCAGCCCCCGACAGGGAGAGGATACGCAGTATTTT. It translates to CASSPRQGEDTQYF.

In this sample, this clonotype turned up many times. V and J are TRBV7-2 and TRBJ2-1; D might be TRBD2 (6 bases). V was trimmed by 6 bases and J by 4 bases, leaving 19 bases between them. The CDR3 is 16 residues long. CDR1 is SGHTA, CDR2 FQGNSA, per germline. This CDR3 is CASSPTLADLYNEQFF. The CDR3 DNA reads TGTGCCAGCAGTCCCACACTAGCAGATTTATACAATGAGCAGTTCTTC.

This clonotype was recorded a few times. J is TRBJ1-3 and V is TRBV6-1; 10 bases agree with TRBD1. Losses at the gene ends were 9 bases for V and 8 bases for J; bases not matched to a gene: 7. There are 13 residues in the CDR3. The germline V gene has CDR1 MNHNS and CDR2 SASEGT. CDR3 loop: CASDRDRGHTIYF. The CDR3 coding sequence is TGTGCCAGTGACCGGGACAGGGGCCACACCATATATTTT.

This chain joins TRBV12-3 or TRBV12-4 and TRBJ2-1; 9 nucleotides align to TRBD1. With V trimmed by 6 bases and J by 5 bases, 8 bases remained unmatched. There are 15 residues in the CDR3. CDR3 coding DNA: TGTGCCAGCAGGACCGGGACAGGGAGCAACAATGAGCAGTTCTTC. This gives the protein CASRTGTGSNNEQFF.

This clonotype was observed a few times. V gene TRBV20-1 combines with J gene TRBJ1-3; 8 nucleotides line up with TRBD1. CDR1 DFQATT and CDR2 SNEGSKA come from the germline V gene (reference sequence). V gave up 6 bases and J gave up 6 bases; unmatched junction bases: 4. This CDR3 is built from 12 residues. The CDR3 loop is CSAGQGPNTIYF. The CDR3 DNA is TGCAGTGCCGGACAGGGTCCAAACACCATATATTTT.

This clonotype appeared many times. This chain uses TRBV10-3 with TRBJ2-5; D is undetermined. Germline loops: CDR1 ENHRY, CDR2 SYGVKD. This CDR3 region has 12 residues. V lost 2 bases, J lost 4 bases, and 5 bases lay in between. CDR3 amino acids: CAISEIGETQYF. The CDR3, as DNA: TGTGCCATCAGTGAGATAGGAGAGACCCAGTACTTC.

This clonotype has a handful of counts. The chain joins TRBV20-1 to TRBJ1-1, with a tentative D call TRBD1 (5 bases). In germline, CDR1 is DFQATT, CDR2 SNEGSKA (reference sequence). Trimming took off 0 bases at V and 2 bases at J, with 16 bases between the two ends. The CDR3 covers 16 residues. This CDR3 reads CSARDLMTDLNTEAFF. CDR3 coding DNA: TGCAGTGCTAGAGATTTGATGACAGACTTAAACACTGAAGCTTTCTTT.

Of note for this clonotype: Being one base from a much bigger clone, this may be a read error. V gene TRBV4-2 combines with J gene TRBJ2-1; D remains unclear. Germline loops: CDR1 LGHNA, CDR2 YNFKEQ. This CDR3 has 16 amino acids. The CDR3 nucleotides are TGTGGCAGCAGCCGGCAGCTAGTGTCCCCTTACAATGAGCAGTTCTTC. It translates to CGSSRQLVSPYNEQFF.

The V call is TRBV20-1, the J call TRBJ1-1; possible D gene TRBD1, 5 bases. Looked up from germline, CDR1 is DFQATT and CDR2 is SNEGSKA (reference sequence). This CDR3 is built from 15 residues. Trimming left V 1 base short and J 4 bases short, with 16 bases between. The CDR3 DNA follows: TGCAGTGCTAGAGGCCTCCTGGGACGGCTCACTGAAGCTTTCTTT. This sequence encodes CSARGLLGRLTEAFF.

CDR3 amino acids: CASSLVVPSGGASYEQYF. As DNA, the CDR3 is TGCGCCAGCAGCTTGGTTGTTCCTAGCGGGGGGGCTTCCTACGAGCAGTACTTC. The chain couples TRBV5-1 to TRBJ2-7; 12 bases agree with TRBD2. The CDR3 is 18 residues long. V lost 0 bases to trimming and J lost 1 base; unmatched junction nucleotides: 8. Germline V gives CDR1 SGHRS, CDR2 YFSETQ.

This chain links TRBV7-2 with TRBJ1-1, with D tentatively TRBD1 (5 bases). This CDR3 spans 16 amino acids. Germline V gene data show CDR1 as SGHTA and CDR2 as FQGNSA. With 3 bases removed from V and 5 bases from J, the gap between germline ends came to 19 bases. CDR3 nucleotides: TGTGCCAGCAGCTTTTACAGAAACACGAGGGGAACTGAAGCTTTCTTT. Protein product: CASSFYRNTRGTEAFF.

About this clonotype itself: A much larger clone sits a single nucleotide away, making a read error possible. This chain uses TRBV6-6 with TRBJ1-3; D is unresolved. Germline CDR1 reads MNHNY; CDR2 reads SVGAGI (reference sequence). Trimming removed 5 bases from V and 6 bases from J, with 5 bases in between. This CDR3 region has 11 residues. Here the CDR3 DNA reads TGTGCCAGCAGTCAGACAAACACCATATATTTT. Translation gives CASSQTNTIYF.

This sequence joins TRBV7-6 and TRBJ2-3; D is tentatively TRBD1 or TRBD2 (5 bases each). The CDR3 sequence is 17 residues long. The germline V gene has CDR1 SGHVS and CDR2 FNYEAQ. The germline V and J ends were trimmed by 2 bases and 3 bases, with 18 bases remaining between them. The CDR3 nucleotides are TGTGCCAGCAGCTTAATCCCCGTCGGGGACCTGACAGATACGCAGTATTTT. It translates to CASSLIPVGDLTDTQYF.

This clonotype occurred many times. This chain connects TRBV7-9 to TRBJ1-5; D unresolved. The CDR3 has 13 residues. Trimming took 3 bases from V and 6 from J, leaving 9 bases between them. The germline gives CDR1 SEHNR, CDR2 FQNEAQ (reference sequence). The CDR3 nucleotides are TGTGCCAGCAGCTTCGGTGGTGGTCAGCCCCAGCATTTT. Its protein is CASSFGGGQPQHF.